The next 9 T cell receptor beta chains were all read from a single sample in a study of T cell repertoires in cytomegalovirus infection. MiXCR was run by TCRdb on the reads, yielding one entry per CDR3 protein. The sample carries around 250,000 distinct CDR3 sequences, about 15% recorded once. The sequenced sample was CD8+ T cells from PBMCs. The receptors originated from a human donor in good health (CMV status not recorded). Some clones in this sample may be carry-over from other donors' samples.

The rearrangement uses TRBV2 and TRBJ2-5; D is possibly TRBD1 (6 bases). Per the germline V gene, CDR1 is SNHLY and CDR2 is FYNNEI. CDR3 length equals 15 residues. V gave up 6 bases and J gave up 2 bases, with 16 bases separating them. Here the CDR3 reads CASRGTGPGQETQYF. DNA for the CDR3: TGTGCCAGCAGGGGAACAGGGCCCGGGCAAGAGACCCAGTACTTC.

This clonotype appeared a few times. The conserved phenylalanine or tryptophan is not found at the CDR3 terminus, so this likely reflects a read error. The chain recombines TRBV7-9 with TRBJ2-1; D unresolved. The CDR3 length is 15 residues. CDR1 is SEHNR and CDR2 is FQNEAQ in the germline V gene (reference sequence). V was clipped by 1 base and J by 6 bases, with 13 bases between them. In DNA, the CDR3 is TGTGCCAGCAGCTTAGGTGACACTGGACGCAATGAGCAGTTCTCC. This encodes CASSLGDTGRNEQFS.

The CDR3 sequence is CASSSSSGEVDTQYF. The CDR3 DNA is TGTGCCAGCTCGTCGTCTAGCGGGGAGGTAGATACGCAGTATTTT. The chain employs TRBV6-2 or TRBV6-3 and TRBJ2-3, with TRBD2 matching 9 bases. V lost 8 bases to trimming and J lost 5 bases; unmatched junction nucleotides: 11. Germline V gives CDR1 MNHEY, CDR2 SVGEGT. The CDR3 loop spans 15 amino acids.

This clonotype was counted ten times or more. V usage is TRBV7-8 and J usage is TRBJ2-3; 11 bases agree with TRBD1. CDR3 length: 15 amino acids. Germline V lookup: CDR1 SGHVS, CDR2 FQNEAQ. The V gene end was trimmed by 8 bases and the J gene end by 6 bases; junction bases not matched to a gene: 10. CDR3 in amino acids: CASQSDRGRPDTQYF. The CDR3 DNA is TGTGCCAGCCAATCGGACAGGGGGCGACCTGATACGCAGTATTTT.

This clonotype appeared many times. The rearrangement links TRBV7-9 to TRBJ2-7; D unresolved. The CDR3 consists of 11 residues. Germline lookup yields CDR1 SEHNR and CDR2 FQNEAQ (reference sequence). With 0 bases removed from V and 9 bases from J, the gap between germline ends came to 6 bases. CDR3 sequence: CASSLAQSQYF. CDR3 DNA: TGTGCCAGCAGCTTAGCGCAGTCGCAGTACTTC.

Of note for this clonotype: This clone may be a read error of a much larger clone one base away. The CDR3 sequence is CPSRTRESGVVDTQYF. CDR3 sequence (DNA): TGTCCCAGCAGGACTAGGGAGTCAGGGGTAGTCGATACGCAGTATTTT. The rearrangement links TRBV7-9 to TRBJ2-3, with D maybe TRBD2 (7 bases). The CDR3 sequence is 16 residues long. Germline values: CDR1 SEHNR, CDR2 FQNEAQ (reference sequence).

A note on this clonotype: One end of the junction is discordant with germline, which a read error may explain. The chain recombines TRBV11-2 with TRBJ2-5; 12 positions match TRBD2. The CDR3 is 16 amino acids. Germline assignment: CDR1 SGHAT and CDR2 FQNNGV. CDR3: CAGSEELAGGRETQYF. DNA of the CDR3: TGTGCCGGCAGCGAAGAGCTAGCGGGGGGGCGAGAGACCCAGTACTTC.

This clonotype was observed at least ten times. V and J are TRBV7-6 and TRBJ2-6, with D hard to call. CDR1 and CDR2 (germline): SGHVS, FNYEAQ. Trimming removed 0 bases at V and 1 base at J, with 7 bases between. The CDR3 totals 16 residues. CDR3 DNA: TGTGCCAGCAGCTTAGCTGGCGGATCTGGGGCCAACGTCCTGACTTTC. Its protein is CASSLAGGSGANVLTF.

This clonotype was detected ten times or more. The chain combines TRBV4-3 with TRBJ2-1, with no clear D. The V end was cut by 1 base, the J end by 6 bases, with 13 bases between. The CDR3 is made up of 15 amino acids. CDR1 LGHNA and CDR2 YSLEER come from the germline V gene. As DNA, the CDR3 is TGCGCCAGCAGCCAAGCGCTAGGCGGACCCAATGAGCAGTTCTTC. Protein sequence: CASSQALGGPNEQFF.